This T cell receptor (beta chain) was obtained from a study of circulating CD8 cells and anti-PD-1 response in melanoma. General study findings and limits: The cohort mixed treatment-naive and previously treated patients. Tumor reactivity was tested by peptide assays on expanded sorted subsets.

By its share, this clonotype is medium-sized. Its antigen is not known. Using about 15 ng of total RNA, TCR libraries were made with the QIAseq Immune Repertoire TCR panel. TCRdb called the reads again in MiXCR, with one record for every CDR3 protein. Of roughly 2,300 distinct CDR3 sequences listed, 6% to 7.5% are singletons. Four subsets defined by PD-1 and/or TIGIT were sorted from live CD3+CD8+TCRalphabeta+ cells. The clonotype comes from a human donor with melanoma. Material: CD8+ T cells from PBMCs, obtained at baseline or after one month of anti-PD-1 therapy (not recorded which).

The CDR3 loop is CASRRGSTNEKLFF. The CDR3 DNA follows: TGTGCCAGCAGGCGCGGCAGCACTAATGAAAAACTGTTTTTT. The chain combines TRBV28 with TRBJ1-4; unclear D gene. The V end was cut by 6 bases, the J end by 2 bases, with 10 bases between. This CDR3 spans 14 amino acids. Germline CDR1 reads MDHEN; CDR2 reads SYDVKM.